This T cell receptor beta chain was observed in a study of PD-1 blockade in classical Hodgkin lymphoma. All patients experienced relapse after autologous stem cell transplantation, and brentuximab vedotin exposure was variable. This clone has a handful of counts. No antigen is known for it. Profiling relied on immunoSEQ multiplex PCR, and the TCRdb table lists in-frame clones only, not all of them. The data show 90,000 to 100,000 clones, more than 80% seen once. The CDR3 spans 14 residues. Germline CDR1 SNHLY, CDR2 FYNNEI. V lost 4 bases and J lost 5, with 12 bases in between. Study-level points and caveats: Individuals who commenced nivolumab within less than 1 year of ASCT were excluded.

This clonotype was obtained from a human donor with classical Hodgkin lymphoma. The chain combines TRBV2 with TRBJ1-5; TRBD1 might be the D (5 bases). Sequences were derived from peripheral blood mononuclear cells (PBMCs), sampled before the second cycle of nivolumab. The CDR3 DNA is TGTGCCAGCAGTGGGACCGTAGGGGATCAGCCCCAGCATTTT. Its protein is CASSGTVGDQPQHF.